This T cell receptor beta chain was documented in a study of long-term antiretroviral therapy in people with HIV. Survey-level immunoSEQ v3.0 assays were run. Sequencing targeted roughly 40,000-55,000 T-cell genomes per sample. Assay: immunoSEQ multiplex PCR; the TCRdb copy retains only in-frame clones and omits some. This sample has 14,000 or so clones, with 70% to 80% found just once. The study used samples holding about 0.9-11 million cryopreserved PBMC before DNA extraction. The sample here was unsorted PBMCs, taken 1.3 years before starting antiretroviral therapy. The TCR originated in a man in his forties with HIV.

CDR3 DNA: TGTGCCAGCAGCTTAGTCGCGGGGGGGAGCAATGAGCAGTTCTTC. It encodes CASSLVAGGSNEQFF. This chain uses TRBV7-9 with TRBJ2-1, with 9 positions matching TRBD2. Germline CDR1 reads SEHNR; CDR2 reads FQNEAQ (reference sequence). Trimming cost V 1 base and J 6 bases; bases outside gene matches: 4. This CDR3 is 15 amino acids long.